A single sample gave rise to the 21 T cell receptor beta chains below, sequenced in a study of blood T cell repertoires in COVID-19. Clones were sequenced by immunoSEQ multiplex PCR, and TCRdb holds only the in-frame ones, with some missing. Seen here are some 260,000 clones, 82% observed once, and the top ten hold around 2.9%. The specimen sequenced was peripheral blood. Receptors originate from a woman aged 18 to 35 with acute or convalescent COVID-19.

This clone was recorded only once. The chain recombines TRBV11-2 with TRBJ2-2; 7 bases align to TRBD1. The germline CDR1 and CDR2 sequences are SGHAT and FQNNGV. V shed 5 bases, J shed 4 bases, and the junction held 13 bases outside the gene matches. This CDR3 is 17 amino acids long. Written as DNA, the CDR3 is TGTGCCAGCAGCCTCCTCCCGAGGGGGCAAGTCACCGGGGAGCTGTTTTTT. Translation: CASSLLPRGQVTGELFF.

The J gene is TRBJ2-1, the V gene TRBV4-3; possibly TRBD1 for D (6 bases). This CDR3 is built from 14 residues. Germline lookup yields CDR1 LGHNA and CDR2 YSLEER. V lost 2 bases to trimming and J lost 8 bases, with 13 bases between them. DNA for the CDR3: TGCGCCAGCAGCCAAAGGTCCCAGGGGTATGAGCAGTTCTTC. Translating it yields CASSQRSQGYEQFF.

This clone was recorded a few times. The chain joins TRBV18 to TRBJ1-2, with D unclear. This CDR3 is 13 amino acids long. V gave up 3 bases and J gave up 1 base, with 6 bases separating them. Per germline, CDR1 KGHSH and CDR2 LQKENI. As DNA, the CDR3 is TGTGCCAGCTCACCGGGCAGTAACTATGGCTACACCTTC. This gives the protein CASSPGSNYGYTF. The full variable domain, its missing parts supplied by reference TRBV18 and TRBJ1-2, is NAGVMQNPRHLVRRRGQEARLRCSPMKGHSHVYWYRQLPEEGLKFMVYLQKENIIDESGMPKERFSAEFPKEGPSILRIQQVVRGDSAAYFCASSPGSNYGYTFGSGTRLTVV.

The rearrangement uses TRBV6-5 and TRBJ2-7, with 12 bases aligning to TRBD2. This CDR3 region has 16 residues. CDR1 and CDR2 from the germline V gene are MNHEY and SVGAGI. V lost 0 bases to trimming and J lost 2 bases; unmatched junction nucleotides: 2. The CDR3 sequence is CASSYSRLAGAYEQYF. DNA of the CDR3: TGTGCCAGCAGTTACTCAAGACTAGCGGGGGCCTACGAGCAGTACTTC.

The chain couples TRBV5-4 to TRBJ1-6, with D unresolved. Germline V gives CDR1 SGHNT, CDR2 YYREEE (reference sequence). This CDR3 has 12 amino acids. V gave up 2 bases and J gave up 7 bases, with 4 bases separating them. CDR3 sequence (DNA): TGTGCCAGCAGCTTCGTCAATTCACCCCTCCACTTT. Translated, it gives CASSFVNSPLHF.

V usage is TRBV7-8 and J usage is TRBJ2-1, with 8 bases matching TRBD2. The CDR3 spans 17 residues. J was trimmed by 1 base and V by 1 base; bases with no gene match: 6. Germline V lookup: CDR1 SGHVS, CDR2 FQNEAQ. The CDR3 is CASSLGRAGVSYNEQFF. The CDR3, as DNA: TGTGCCAGCAGCTTAGGGAGAGCGGGAGTATCCTACAATGAGCAGTTCTTC.

This clone was seen once. V is TRBV21-1 and J is TRBJ2-7; TRBD2 is the table's D call, not checked against the DNA. TRBV21-1 counts as a pseudogene. The CDR3 is made up of 21 amino acids. The CDR3 loop is CASSRFCGWLAGDQSTYEQYF. The DNA for the CDR3 is TGTGCCAGCAGCAGATTTTGCGGGTGGCTAGCGGGAGACCAGTCGACCTACGAGCAGTACTTC.

V is TRBV11-3 and J is TRBJ2-1; 10 nucleotides agree with TRBD2. The CDR3 is 17 amino acids. Germline CDR1 reads SGHNT; CDR2 reads YENEEA. After removal of 1 base from V and 7 bases from J, the junction contained 10 bases not matched to a gene. The CDR3 coding sequence is TGTGCCAGCAGCTTAGGGGAGCGGGAGGGCCTCTGGAATGAGCAGTTCTTC. Protein: CASSLGEREGLWNEQFF.

In its sample, this clone was seen a few times. The J gene is TRBJ2-7, the V gene TRBV6-1; no firm D call. V was trimmed by 2 bases and J by 2 bases, leaving 7 bases between them. The CDR3 extends over 13 amino acids. Looked up from germline, CDR1 is MNHNS and CDR2 is SASEGT. CDR3 bases: TGTGCCAGCAGTGAATTCCATGCCTACGAGCAGTACTTC. Its protein product is CASSEFHAYEQYF.

V gene TRBV7-2 combines with J gene TRBJ1-6; D might be TRBD1 (6 bases). The V and J ends lost 5 bases and 4 bases respectively, with 12 bases between them. Germline loops: CDR1 SGHTA, CDR2 FQGNSA. The CDR3 consists of 15 residues. The CDR3 region has the DNA TGTGCCAGCAGCCCCAAGCAGGGGTATAATTCACCCCTCCACTTT. Its protein is CASSPKQGYNSPLHF.

V is TRBV7-2 and J is TRBJ1-5; 8 bases fit TRBD1. Trimming took 5 bases from V and 7 from J; bases not matched to a gene: 7. CDR3 length: 14 residues. The germline gives CDR1 SGHTA, CDR2 FQGNSA. The CDR3 protein is CASSLGQGKQPQHF. The CDR3 nucleotides read TGTGCCAGCAGCCTAGGACAGGGAAAACAGCCCCAGCATTTT.

The J gene is TRBJ2-1, the V gene TRBV20-1; 7 nucleotides agree with TRBD2. The V segment lost 3 bases and the J segment 7 bases; nucleotides outside the gene matches: 9. The CDR3 sequence is 14 residues long. Per germline, CDR1 DFQATT and CDR2 SNEGSKA (reference sequence). Written as DNA, the CDR3 is TGCAGTGCTAGTGTGGGCTGGGAGGGGAATGAGCAGTTCTTC. Protein: CSASVGWEGNEQFF.

The chain uses TRBV7-2 and TRBJ2-7; weak D call: TRBD1 (9 bases). CDR1 and CDR2 (germline): SGHTA, FQGNSA. Between the trimmed V and J ends, which lost 0 bases and 6 bases, there was a span of 24 bases. CDR3 length: 18 residues. The CDR3 DNA follows: TGTGCCAGCAGCTTAGCCGGGACAGGGACTAGGTGGAGCGGCGAGCAGTACTTC. Its translation: CASSLAGTGTRWSGEQYF.

This clone turned up a few times. This sample also contains other DNA sequences that code for the same CDR3. The CDR3 DNA sequence: TGTGCCTGGAGTGTAGGAGGGGAGACCCAGTACTTC. Translation: CAWSVGGETQYF. The chain joins TRBV30 to TRBJ2-5; D is possibly TRBD2 (6 bases). Germline-derived CDR1 and CDR2 are GTSNPN and SVGIG (reference sequence). Trimming pared 0 bases from V and 5 bases from J, leaving 7 bases between. The CDR3 has 12 amino acids. Using reference TRBV30 and TRBJ2-5 for the parts outside the CDR3, the full variable domain is SQTIHQWPATLVQPVGSPLSLECTVEGTSNPNLYWYRQAAGRGLQLLFYSVGIGQISSEVPQNLSASRPQDRQFILSSKKLLLSDSGFYLCAWSVGGETQYFGPGTRLLVL.

The J gene is TRBJ2-1, the V gene TRBV7-2; 9 nucleotides match TRBD1. The CDR3 length is 14 residues. The V and J ends lost 6 bases and 7 bases, in that order; junction bases with no gene match: 7. CDR1 is SGHTA and CDR2 is FQGNSA in the germline V gene. DNA of the CDR3: TGTGCCAGCAGATGGGACAGGGTGTCTAATGAGCAGTTCTTC. Its translation is CASRWDRVSNEQFF.

This chain links TRBV18 with TRBJ1-3, with no clear D. Germline loops: CDR1 KGHSH, CDR2 LQKENI. V was shortened by 2 bases and J by 5 bases, with 10 bases between the two germline ends. This CDR3 comprises 14 residues. CDR3 in amino acids: CASSPDLGRNTIYF. In DNA form, the CDR3 reads TGTGCCAGCTCACCAGATTTGGGCCGAAACACCATATATTTT.

The genes are TRBV3-1 (or the pseudogene TRBV3-2) and TRBJ2-3; 7 nucleotides match TRBD2. The V gene end was trimmed by 1 base and the J gene end by 7 bases; junction bases not matched to a gene: 14. Germline loops: CDR1 LGHDT, CDR2 YNNKEL (reference sequence). The CDR3 length is 17 residues. CDR3 DNA sequence: TGTGCCAGCAGCCAAGTCGGCGGGGCGGGAGAACGAAATACGCAGTATTTT. It is translated as CASSQVGGAGERNTQYF.

The V and J genes are TRBV7-6 and TRBJ2-3; the match to TRBD2 covers 7 bases. The ends lost 2 bases at V and 0 bases at J; junction bases unmatched: 14. CDR3 size: 19 residues. The germline V gene has CDR1 SGHVS and CDR2 FNYEAQ. CDR3 DNA: TGTGCCAGCAGCTTATCCCCCCACCGGAGTAGCGGGAGCACAGATACGCAGTATTTT. Residues: CASSLSPHRSSGSTDTQYF. The variable domain in full, with the rest retrieved from reference TRBV7-6 and TRBJ2-3, is GAGVSQSPRYKVTKRGQDVALRCDPISGHVSLYWYRQALGQGPEFLTYFNYEAQQDKSGLPNDRFSAERPEGSISTLTIQRTEQRDSAMYRCASSLSPHRSSGSTDTQYFGPGTRLTVL.

The chain recombines TRBV19 with TRBJ2-7; perhaps TRBD1 as D (5 bases). Germline CDR1 and CDR2: LNHDA and SQIVND (reference sequence). The CDR3 extends over 18 amino acids. Trimming cost V 2 bases and J 3 bases, with 23 bases left between them. The CDR3 nucleotides read TGTGCCAGTAGTATATACCCTAAAGCTCCGGACACTGGCTACGAGCAGTACTTC. Translating gives CASSIYPKAPDTGYEQYF.

This clone has ten or more counts. This rearrangement joins TRBV9 to TRBJ2-2, with D hard to call. The V gene lost 4 bases and the J gene lost 3 bases, with 10 bases spanning the gap. The germline CDR1 and CDR2 sequences are SGDLS and YYNGEE. The CDR3 totals 14 residues. CDR3 in DNA: TGTGCCAGCAGCCGGAGAACGGACACCGGGGAGCTGTTTTTT. Protein sequence: CASSRRTDTGELFF.

CDR3 bases: TGTGCCAGCAGCCCACTTAGCGGAGCTCCCTACAATGAGCAGTTCTTC. It is translated as CASSPLSGAPYNEQFF. The chain combines TRBV5-6 with TRBJ2-1; weak D call: TRBD2 (6 bases). The V end was cut by 4 bases, the J end by 2 bases, with 16 bases between. The CDR3 covers 16 residues. Germline loops: CDR1 SGHDT, CDR2 YYEEEE.